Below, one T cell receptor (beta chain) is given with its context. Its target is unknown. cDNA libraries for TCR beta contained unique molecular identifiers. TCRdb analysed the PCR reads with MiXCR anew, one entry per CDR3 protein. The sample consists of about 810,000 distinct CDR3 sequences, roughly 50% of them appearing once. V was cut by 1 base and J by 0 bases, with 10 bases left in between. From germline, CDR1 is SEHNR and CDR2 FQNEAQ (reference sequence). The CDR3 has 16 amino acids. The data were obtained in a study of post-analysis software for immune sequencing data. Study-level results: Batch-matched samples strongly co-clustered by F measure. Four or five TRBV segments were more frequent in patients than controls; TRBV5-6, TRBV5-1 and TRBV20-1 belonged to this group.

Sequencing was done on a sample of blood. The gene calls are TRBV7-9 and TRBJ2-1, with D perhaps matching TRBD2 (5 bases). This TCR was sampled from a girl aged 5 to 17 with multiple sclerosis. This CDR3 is CASSLGFGISYNEQFF. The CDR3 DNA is TGTGCCAGCAGCTTAGGATTCGGGATCTCCTACAATGAGCAGTTCTTC.